This passage covers 21 T cell receptor beta chains from one sample sequenced in a study of regulatory dendritic cells for organ transplantation. CFSE-labeled sorted T cells met regulatory or mature dendritic cells for four to five days. Their target antigens are unknown. Using immunoSEQ multiplex PCR, the repertoire was profiled, and TCRdb retains in-frame clones only, with some absent. The sample holds roughly 20,000 clones, about 85% seen once. Sequenced material: naive CD4+ T cells from blood cultured with dendritic cells. Subset given: CD45RA+ naive T cells. These receptors were collected from a human donor in good health.

The chain carries TRBV18 and TRBJ2-1; 10 bases are shared with TRBD2. The CDR3 sequence is 17 residues long. Germline CDR1 and CDR2: KGHSH and LQKENI. V lost 3 bases and J lost 9; bases outside the gene matches: 14. CDR3 sequence (DNA): TGTGCCAGCTCACCTTCCCTAGGGGGACTAGCGATGAGTGAGCAGTTCTTC. The encoded protein is CASSPSLGGLAMSEQFF.

The V call is TRBV19, the J call TRBJ2-1; D is perhaps TRBD2 (5 bases). The germline CDR1 and CDR2 sequences are LNHDA and SQIVND (reference sequence). V lost 5 bases to trimming and J lost 7 bases, with 24 bases between them. The CDR3 is 17 residues long. CDR3 protein: CASSPFLGRAGRNEQFF. CDR3 DNA sequence: TGTGCCAGTAGTCCTTTTCTTGGGCGGGCCGGGCGGAATGAGCAGTTCTTC.

J is TRBJ1-2 and V is TRBV5-6; D possibly corresponds to TRBD1 (5 bases). In germline, CDR1 is SGHDT, CDR2 YYEEEE. Trimming removed 2 bases at V and 5 bases at J, with 16 bases between. The CDR3 spans 15 residues. The CDR3 coding sequence is TGTGCCAGCAGCTTTGAAGACAGATCTTCTTATGGCTACACCTTC. It yields the protein CASSFEDRSSYGYTF.

The chain uses TRBV27 and TRBJ2-7, with TRBD1 matching 9 bases. The length of the CDR3 is 14 residues. The germline V gene has CDR1 MNHEY and CDR2 SMNVEV (reference sequence). Unmatched junction bases numbered 4, after V lost 0 bases and J lost 7 bases. CDR3 loop: CASSLSMTGGEQYF. CDR3 DNA sequence: TGTGCCAGCAGTTTATCGATGACAGGGGGAGAGCAGTACTTC.

V is TRBV5-1 and J is TRBJ2-2; possibly TRBD1 for D (6 bases). Germline CDR1 is SGHRS and CDR2 is YFSETQ. V was cut by 4 bases and J by 5 bases, with 12 bases left in between. The length of the CDR3 is 14 residues. CDR3 residues: CASSMDSWTGELFF. For the CDR3, the DNA is TGCGCCAGCAGCATGGACAGCTGGACCGGGGAGCTGTTTTTT.

This clone was observed a handful of times. The chain recombines TRBV5-8 with TRBJ2-7, with TRBD1 matching 7 bases. Germline loops: CDR1 SGHTS, CDR2 YDEGEE. This CDR3 has 15 amino acids. Germline trimming cut 1 base from V and 3 bases from J; bases unmatched to any gene: 7. In DNA form, the CDR3 reads TGTGCCAGCAGCTTGACGGGACAGAGCGTCTACGAGCAGTACTTC. Translated: CASSLTGQSVYEQYF.

The chain employs TRBV19 and TRBJ2-7, with D tentatively TRBD2 (5 bases). Deletions cut 5 bases from V and 2 bases from J, with 10 bases between. CDR3 size: 13 residues. The germline CDR1 and CDR2 sequences are LNHDA and SQIVND (reference sequence). The CDR3 spells CASSLGLTYEQYF. In DNA form, the CDR3 reads TGTGCCAGTAGTTTAGGACTGACCTACGAGCAGTACTTC.

The V call is TRBV7-9, the J call TRBJ2-5; D is ambiguous. The tail of the sequence fits TRBJ2-7 better, so the J call may be wrong. The CDR3 has 14 residues. Germline V CDR1 and CDR2: SEHNR, FQNEAQ (reference sequence). The CDR3 is CASSHSAIDYEQYF. The CDR3 DNA is TGTGCCAGCAGCCACTCCGCAATCGACTACGAGCAGTACTTC.

The chain joins TRBV7-2 to TRBJ2-3, with 10 bases matching TRBD2. The ends lost 6 bases at V and 5 bases at J; junction bases unmatched: 8. CDR3 length: 15 residues. Per the germline V gene, CDR1 is SGHTA and CDR2 is FQGNSA. CDR3 nucleotide sequence: TGTGCCAGCAGTGCGCTAGCGGGGGCCCAAGATACGCAGTATTTT. It codes for CASSALAGAQDTQYF.

This rearrangement joins TRBV19 to TRBJ1-2, with D possibly matching TRBD1 (6 bases). CDR1 and CDR2 from the germline V gene are LNHDA and SQIVND (reference sequence). CDR3 length: 15 residues. V was clipped by 4 bases and J by 5 bases, with 17 bases between them. The CDR3 reads CASSNPAQGGYGYTF. CDR3 DNA sequence: TGTGCCAGTAGTAACCCCGCGCAAGGGGGGTATGGCTACACCTTC.

The chain links TRBV30 to TRBJ2-5, with D perhaps TRBD1 (5 bases). This CDR3 has 11 residues. In germline, CDR1 is GTSNPN, CDR2 SVGIG (reference sequence). Trimming removed 4 bases from V and 2 bases from J, with 5 bases in between. The CDR3 loop reads CAWTGQETQYF. The DNA of the CDR3 is TGTGCCTGGACAGGGCAAGAGACCCAGTACTTC.

The chain recombines TRBV25-1 with TRBJ2-1; D is perhaps TRBD1 or TRBD2 (5 bases each). This CDR3 contains 17 residues. The ends were cut back, 4 bases at V and 11 bases at J, with 27 bases in the middle. Germline V gene data show CDR1 as MGHDK and CDR2 as SYGVNS. As DNA, the CDR3 is TGTGCCAGCAGTGCCAAATCTGGGGGTATCCCCTTACTTAAGCAGTTCTTC. It translates to CASSAKSGGIPLLKQFF.

This rearrangement joins TRBV18 to TRBJ2-3, with 9 bases aligning to TRBD2. The germline V gene encodes CDR1 KGHSH and CDR2 LQKENI. Trimming took 8 bases from V and 3 from J; bases not matched to a gene: 12. The CDR3 loop spans 16 amino acids. The CDR3 is CASRKDGLAGTDTQYF. The CDR3 DNA sequence: TGTGCCAGCCGAAAGGACGGGCTAGCGGGGACAGATACGCAGTATTTT.

The gene calls are TRBV9 and TRBJ2-7, with no clear D. The CDR3 runs 14 residues. Germline lookup yields CDR1 SGDLS and CDR2 YYNGEE. The germline V and J ends were trimmed by 0 bases and 3 bases, with 10 bases remaining between them. The CDR3: CASSVGAGGYEQYF. For the CDR3, the DNA is TGTGCCAGCAGCGTAGGGGCAGGTGGCTACGAGCAGTACTTC.

The V and J genes are TRBV4-2 and TRBJ2-1; 7 positions match TRBD1. Germline CDR1 reads LGHNA; CDR2 reads YNFKEQ. V lost 4 bases and J lost 6; bases outside the gene matches: 15. This CDR3 is 17 amino acids long. CDR3 bases: TGTGCCAGCAGCCCCTTTCCCAGGGGGATTGTGGGCAATGAGCAGTTCTTC. It is translated as CASSPFPRGIVGNEQFF.

The rearrangement links TRBV7-2 to TRBJ2-3; TRBD2 is a possible D gene (6 bases). The CDR3 runs to 14 residues. With 1 base removed from V and 3 bases from J, the gap between germline ends came to 8 bases. Germline CDR1 SGHTA, CDR2 FQGNSA. The CDR3 DNA reads as TGTGCCAGCAGCTTAGTCGGGGGAACAGATACGCAGTATTTT. Protein sequence: CASSLVGGTDTQYF.

V gene TRBV4-3 combines with J gene TRBJ2-3; no clear D gene. The CDR3 totals 14 residues. The V gene's germline CDR1 is LGHNA and CDR2 YSLEER. V was cut by 0 bases and J by 2 bases, with 6 bases left in between. The CDR3 loop reads CASSQDRPTDTQYF. The CDR3 DNA is TGCGCCAGCAGCCAAGATCGGCCCACAGATACGCAGTATTTT.

The chain links TRBV4-2 to TRBJ2-5, with TRBD2 as a possible D gene (7 bases). Between the trimmed V and J ends, which lost 0 bases and 0 bases, there was a span of 17 bases. The CDR3 spans 18 residues. Germline V lookup: CDR1 LGHNA, CDR2 YNFKEQ. The CDR3 loop is CASSQESGAGAYQETQYF. DNA for the CDR3: TGTGCCAGCAGCCAAGAGAGCGGGGCGGGGGCGTACCAAGAGACCCAGTACTTC.

For this clone: The junction shows a germline mismatch at one end, possibly a read error. The rearrangement links TRBV15 to TRBJ2-2; possible D gene TRBD2, 6 bases. Germline V gene data show CDR1 as LNHNV and CDR2 as YYDKDF (reference sequence). There are 16 residues in the CDR3. The CDR3 sequence is CATSSATGAGTEELFF. The CDR3 region has the DNA TGTGCCACCTCCTCAGCGACGGGAGCAGGCACCGAGGAGCTGTTTTTT.

V is TRBV19 and J is TRBJ2-2, with no clear D. The CDR3 runs 15 residues. CDR1 LNHDA and CDR2 SQIVND come from the germline V gene (reference sequence). The V gene lost 5 bases and the J gene lost 3 bases, with 13 bases spanning the gap. The CDR3 sequence is CASSPPGRDTGELFF. In DNA form, the CDR3 reads TGTGCCAGTAGTCCCCCGGGCCGCGACACCGGGGAGCTGTTTTTT. Full variable domain (remainder filled in from reference TRBV19 and TRBJ2-2): DGGITQSPKYLFRKEGQNVTLSCEQNLNHDAMYWYRQDPGQGLRLIYYSQIVNDFQKGDIAEGYSVSREKKESFPLTVTSAQKNPTAFYLCASSPPGRDTGELFFGEGSRLTVL.

V gene TRBV28 combines with J gene TRBJ2-5, with 9 bases aligning to TRBD2. The CDR3 is 16 residues long. Germline CDR1 MDHEN, CDR2 SYDVKM. V dropped 6 bases and J dropped 2; count of bases not matched to a gene: 10. CDR3 in amino acids: CASRGAGLAYQETQYF. DNA of the CDR3: TGTGCCAGCAGAGGGGCGGGACTAGCCTATCAAGAGACCCAGTACTTC. The variable domain in full, with the rest retrieved from reference TRBV28 and TRBJ2-5, is DVKVTQSSRYLVKRTGEKVFLECVQDMDHENMFWYRQDPGLGLRLIYFSYDVKMKEKGDIPEGYSVSREKKERFSLILESASTNQTSMYLCASRGAGLAYQETQYFGPGTRLLVL.